This T cell receptor (beta chain) was sequenced in a study of T cell responses to AZD1222 COVID-19 vaccine. The repertoire was sequenced with immunoSEQ multiplex PCR; TCRdb's copy has only in-frame clones and lacks some. The sample shows roughly 140,000 clones, about nine tenths of them seen only once. The V gene lost 4 bases and the J gene lost 7 bases, with 11 bases spanning the gap. This CDR3 comprises 13 residues. From germline, CDR1 is SGDLS and CDR2 YYNGEE. About this clone: Its antigen is still unknown.

Points from the study as a whole: The sample set comprised mostly white British donors with more females, and clonal diversity was possibly underestimated. No repertoire was sampled before or during the peak T cell response, only after it.

The sample here was peripheral blood, taken on day 0 of AZD1222 vaccination. The chain employs TRBV9 and TRBJ2-2; D is ambiguous. This TCR was sampled from an adult in good health. The CDR3 sequence is CASSPRQNGELFF. In DNA form, the CDR3 reads TGTGCCAGCAGCCCCCGGCAGAACGGGGAGCTGTTTTTT.